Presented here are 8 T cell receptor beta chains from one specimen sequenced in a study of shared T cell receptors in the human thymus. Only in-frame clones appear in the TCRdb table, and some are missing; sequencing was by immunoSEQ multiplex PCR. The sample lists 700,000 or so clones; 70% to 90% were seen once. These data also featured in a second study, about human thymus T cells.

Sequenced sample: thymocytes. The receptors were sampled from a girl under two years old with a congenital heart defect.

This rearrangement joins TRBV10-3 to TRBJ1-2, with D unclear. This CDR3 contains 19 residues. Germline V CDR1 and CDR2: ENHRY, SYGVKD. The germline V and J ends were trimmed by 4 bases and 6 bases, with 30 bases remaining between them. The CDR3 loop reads CAISGRSRYNNPMFDGYTF. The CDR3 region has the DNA TGTGCCATCAGTGGAAGGAGCAGATATAACAACCCTATGTTTGATGGCTACACCTTC.

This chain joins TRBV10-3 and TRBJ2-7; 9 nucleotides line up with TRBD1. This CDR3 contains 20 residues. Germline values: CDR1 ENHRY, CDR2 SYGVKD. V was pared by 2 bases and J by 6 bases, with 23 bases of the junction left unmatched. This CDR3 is CAISEPPVPRGDRDLVEQYF. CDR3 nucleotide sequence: TGTGCCATCAGTGAGCCCCCGGTCCCTCGGGGGGACAGGGATTTGGTCGAGCAGTACTTC.

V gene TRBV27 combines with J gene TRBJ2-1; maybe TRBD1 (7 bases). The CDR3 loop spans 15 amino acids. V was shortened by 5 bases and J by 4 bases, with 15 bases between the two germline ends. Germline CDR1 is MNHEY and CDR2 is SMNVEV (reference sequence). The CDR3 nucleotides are TGTGCCAGCAGTAGAGGAGGGACAGTTTACAATGAGCAGTTCTTC. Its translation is CASSRGGTVYNEQFF.

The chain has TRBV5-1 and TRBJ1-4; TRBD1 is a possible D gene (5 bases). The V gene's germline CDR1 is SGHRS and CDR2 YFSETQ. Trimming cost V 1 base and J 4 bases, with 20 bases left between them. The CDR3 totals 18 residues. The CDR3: CASSLTGGDRSRNEKLFF. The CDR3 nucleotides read TGCGCCAGCAGCTTGACCGGGGGGGACCGCAGTCGTAATGAAAAACTGTTTTTT. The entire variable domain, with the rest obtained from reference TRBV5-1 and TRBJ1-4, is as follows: KAGVTQTPRYLIKTRGQQVTLSCSPISGHRSVSWYQQTPGQGLQFLFEYFSETQRNKGNFPGRFSGRQFSNSRSEMNVSTLELGDSALYLCASSLTGGDRSRNEKLFFGSGTQLSVL.

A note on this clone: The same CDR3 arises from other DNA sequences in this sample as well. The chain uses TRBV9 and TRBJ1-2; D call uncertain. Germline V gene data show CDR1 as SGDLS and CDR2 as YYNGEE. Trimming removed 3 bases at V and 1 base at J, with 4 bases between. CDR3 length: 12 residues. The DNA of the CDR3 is TGTGCCAGCAGCGCCGGTAACTATGGCTACACCTTC. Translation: CASSAGNYGYTF.

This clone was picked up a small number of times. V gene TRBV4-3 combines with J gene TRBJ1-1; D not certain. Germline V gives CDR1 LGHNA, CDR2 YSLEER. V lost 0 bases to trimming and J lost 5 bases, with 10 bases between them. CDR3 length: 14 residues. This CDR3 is CASSQDHGETEAFF. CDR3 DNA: TGCGCCAGCAGCCAAGATCACGGGGAGACTGAAGCTTTCTTT.

Here the CDR3 DNA reads TGCGCCAGCAGCCCCCCGGACATGAGCTCCTACGAGCAGTACTTC. Encoded protein: CASSPPDMSSYEQYF. The genes are TRBV4-1 and TRBJ2-7, with a weak D call TRBD1 (5 bases). The germline CDR1 and CDR2 sequences are MGHRA and YSYEKL. Deletions cut 4 bases from V and 0 bases from J, with 13 bases between. This CDR3 spans 15 amino acids.

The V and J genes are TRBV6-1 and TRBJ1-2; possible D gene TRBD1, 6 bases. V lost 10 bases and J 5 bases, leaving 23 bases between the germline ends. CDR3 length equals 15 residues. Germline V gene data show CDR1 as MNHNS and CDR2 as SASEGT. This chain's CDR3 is CATSLQGPKGYGYTF. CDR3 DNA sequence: TGTGCCACCTCACTACAGGGTCCTAAGGGGTATGGCTACACCTTC.